The 10 T cell receptor beta chains in this list originate from one sample, sequenced in a study of blood T cell repertoires in COVID-19. TCRdb keeps only in-frame clones here, not all; method: immunoSEQ multiplex PCR. The repertoire includes some 330,000 clones, around 87% of them detected once, and 1.9% sits in the top ten. Sequences were obtained from PBMCs or T cells enriched from blood (not recorded which). Receptor source: a man aged 40-49 years in a cohort exposed to, infected with or recovered from COVID-19 (not recorded which).

The chain couples TRBV7-2 to TRBJ2-1; possible D gene TRBD1, 5 bases. V lost 2 bases and J lost 8, with 13 bases in between. In germline, CDR1 is SGHTA, CDR2 FQGNSA. The CDR3 has 14 amino acids. CDR3: CASSLFPGQDEQFF. CDR3 in DNA: TGTGCCAGCAGCTTATTTCCAGGGCAGGATGAGCAGTTCTTC.

This clone was detected once. The rearrangement uses TRBV18 and TRBJ2-5; TRBD1 aligns across 7 bases. The V gene's germline CDR1 is KGHSH and CDR2 LQKENI. The CDR3 extends over 14 amino acids. V dropped 1 base and J dropped 3; count of bases not matched to a gene: 2. The CDR3 spells CASSPQGAEETQYF. The CDR3 bases are TGTGCCAGCTCACCACAGGGGGCGGAAGAGACCCAGTACTTC.

The DNA of the CDR3 is TGTGCCAGCAGTTACTCCGCTAGCGGAGGCTCCTACGAGCAGTACTTC. This sequence encodes CASSYSASGGSYEQYF. The chain joins TRBV6-5 to TRBJ2-7; 7 positions match TRBD2. V shed 0 bases, J shed 0 bases, and the junction held 5 bases outside the gene matches. This CDR3 has 16 amino acids. The germline V gene has CDR1 MNHEY and CDR2 SVGAGI.

This rearrangement joins TRBV5-5 to TRBJ2-2; 7 nucleotides match TRBD1. Germline values: CDR1 SGHKS, CDR2 YYEKEE (reference sequence). The J segment lost 1 base and the V segment lost 1 base, leaving 1 base of the junction unmatched. The CDR3 extends over 15 amino acids. The CDR3 is CASSLRQGNTGELFF. DNA of the CDR3: TGTGCCAGCAGCTTGCGACAGGGGAACACCGGGGAGCTGTTTTTT.

V is TRBV7-2 and J is TRBJ2-5; D is ambiguous. This CDR3 spans 14 amino acids. Trimming cost V 3 bases and J 2 bases, with 10 bases left between them. The germline gives CDR1 SGHTA, CDR2 FQGNSA. The CDR3 here is CASSLTRWQETQYF. CDR3 sequence (DNA): TGTGCCAGCAGCTTGACACGATGGCAAGAGACCCAGTACTTC.

The chain carries TRBV19 and TRBJ2-7, with 7 nucleotides matching TRBD2. V lost 6 bases and J lost 3; bases outside the gene matches: 11. This CDR3 spans 15 amino acids. The germline V gene has CDR1 LNHDA and CDR2 SQIVND (reference sequence). CDR3 in DNA: TGTGCCAGTAGCCTCGGGTGGGAGGGGAACTACGAGCAGTACTTC. Protein: CASSLGWEGNYEQYF.

The V gene is TRBV28, the J gene TRBJ1-1, with 7 bases lining up with TRBD1. The V gene end was trimmed by 2 bases and the J gene end by 4 bases; junction bases not matched to a gene: 7. The CDR3 is made up of 15 amino acids. Germline lookup yields CDR1 MDHEN and CDR2 SYDVKM. CDR3: CASSLIAQGGTEAFF. The DNA of the CDR3 is TGTGCCAGCAGTTTAATTGCCCAGGGGGGCACTGAAGCTTTCTTT.

This chain joins TRBV11-2 and TRBJ2-1, with 8 positions matching TRBD2. This CDR3 has 17 amino acids. CDR1 is SGHAT and CDR2 is FQNNGV in the germline V gene. The junction had 6 bases not matched to a gene; V was cut back by 1 base and J by 1 base. CDR3 sequence (DNA): TGTGCCAGCAGCTTAGTAGCGCGGGAGGATTCCTACAATGAGCAGTTCTTC. Its protein is CASSLVAREDSYNEQFF.

V gene TRBV5-4 combines with J gene TRBJ2-6; a possible D gene is TRBD2 (6 bases). The CDR3 loop spans 17 amino acids. In germline, CDR1 is SGHNT, CDR2 YYREEE (reference sequence). Trimming stripped 7 bases from V and 0 bases from J, with 17 bases between. The CDR3 nucleotides are TGTGCCAGCGGAATCGGGAGCCGAGTCTCTGGGGCCAACGTCCTGACTTTC. This codes for CASGIGSRVSGANVLTF.

Worth noting for this clone: One base away lies a much larger clone, so this may be a sequencing read error. The J gene is TRBJ2-7, the V gene TRBV20-1, with unresolved D. With 2 bases removed from V and 2 bases from J, the gap between germline ends came to 4 bases. Germline values: CDR1 DFQATT, CDR2 SNEGSKA (reference sequence). This CDR3 region has 11 residues. The CDR3 is CSARPTYEQYF. Here the CDR3 DNA reads TGCAGTGCTAGACCAACCTACGAGCAGTACTTC.